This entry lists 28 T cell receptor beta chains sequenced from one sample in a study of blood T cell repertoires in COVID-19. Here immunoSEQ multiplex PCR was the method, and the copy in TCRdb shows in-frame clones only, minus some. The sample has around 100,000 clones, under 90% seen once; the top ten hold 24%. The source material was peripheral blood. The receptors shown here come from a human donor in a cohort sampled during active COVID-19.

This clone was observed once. CDR3: CATSRDPGESYEQYF. The CDR3 DNA reads TGTGCCACCAGCAGAGATCCGGGGGAGTCCTACGAGCAGTACTTC. The V call is TRBV15, the J call TRBJ2-7; TRBD2 is a possible D gene (6 bases). The V end was cut by 0 bases, the J end by 1 base, with 10 bases between. Germline V gene sequence: CDR1 LNHNV, CDR2 YYDKDF (reference sequence). The length of the CDR3 is 15 residues.

Here the CDR3 reads CASSSQGRSTGELFF. The DNA for the CDR3 is TGTGCCAGCAGCTCGCAGGGAAGGAGCACCGGGGAGCTGTTTTTT. The chain has TRBV5-8 and TRBJ2-2, with a weak D call TRBD1 (5 bases). The CDR3 sequence is 15 residues long. Germline V gene lookup returns CDR1 SGHTS and CDR2 YDEGEE. Between the trimmed V and J ends, which lost 3 bases and 4 bases, there was a span of 13 bases.

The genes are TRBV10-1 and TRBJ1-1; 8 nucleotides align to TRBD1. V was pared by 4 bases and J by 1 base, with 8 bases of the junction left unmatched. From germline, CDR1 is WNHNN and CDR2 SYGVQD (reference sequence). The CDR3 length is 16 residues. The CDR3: CASSGIIGQGNTEAFF. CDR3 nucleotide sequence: TGCGCCAGCAGTGGTATAATCGGACAGGGGAACACTGAAGCTTTCTTT.

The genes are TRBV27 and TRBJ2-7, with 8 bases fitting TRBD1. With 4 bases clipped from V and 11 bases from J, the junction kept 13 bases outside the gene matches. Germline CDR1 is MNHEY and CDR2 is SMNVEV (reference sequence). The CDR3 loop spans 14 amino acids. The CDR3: CASSSYGTGKGKYF. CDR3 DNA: TGTGCCAGCAGTTCCTATGGGACAGGAAAAGGGAAGTACTTC.

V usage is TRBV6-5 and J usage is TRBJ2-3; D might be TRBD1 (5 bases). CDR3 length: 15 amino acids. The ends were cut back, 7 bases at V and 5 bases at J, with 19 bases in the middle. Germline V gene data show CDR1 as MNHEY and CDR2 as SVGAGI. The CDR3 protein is CASTPWQGTRDTQYF. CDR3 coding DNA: TGTGCCAGCACCCCCTGGCAGGGAACTCGAGATACGCAGTATTTT.

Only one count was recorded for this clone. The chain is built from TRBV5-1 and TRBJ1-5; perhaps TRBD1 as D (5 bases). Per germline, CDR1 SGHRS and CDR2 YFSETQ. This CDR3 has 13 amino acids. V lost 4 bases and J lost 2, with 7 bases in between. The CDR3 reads CASSQTGNQPQHF. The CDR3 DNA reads TGCGCCAGCAGCCAGACAGGCAATCAGCCCCAGCATTTT. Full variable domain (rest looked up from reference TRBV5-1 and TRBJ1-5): KAGVTQTPRYLIKTRGQQVTLSCSPISGHRSVSWYQQTPGQGLQFLFEYFSETQRNKGNFPGRFSGRQFSNSRSEMNVSTLELGDSALYLCASSQTGNQPQHFGDGTRLSIL.

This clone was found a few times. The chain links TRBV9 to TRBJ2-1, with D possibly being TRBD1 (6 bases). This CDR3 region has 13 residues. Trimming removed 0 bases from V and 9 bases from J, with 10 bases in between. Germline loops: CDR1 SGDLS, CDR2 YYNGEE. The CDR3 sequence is CASSVVGGVEQFF. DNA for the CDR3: TGTGCCAGCAGCGTAGTAGGGGGAGTTGAGCAGTTCTTC.

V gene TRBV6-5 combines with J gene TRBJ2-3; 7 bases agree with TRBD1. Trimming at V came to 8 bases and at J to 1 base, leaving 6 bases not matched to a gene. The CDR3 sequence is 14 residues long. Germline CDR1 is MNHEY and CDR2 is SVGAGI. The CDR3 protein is CASQAGTGTDTQYF. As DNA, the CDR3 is TGTGCCAGCCAAGCCGGGACAGGCACAGATACGCAGTATTTT.

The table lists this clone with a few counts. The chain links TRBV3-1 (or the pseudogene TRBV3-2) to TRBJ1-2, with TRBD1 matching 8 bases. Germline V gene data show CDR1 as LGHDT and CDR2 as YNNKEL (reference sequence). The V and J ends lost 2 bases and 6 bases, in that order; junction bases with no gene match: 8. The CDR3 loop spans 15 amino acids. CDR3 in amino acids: CASSQSDRVRNGYTF. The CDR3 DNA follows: TGTGCCAGCAGCCAATCGGACAGGGTAAGGAATGGCTACACCTTC.

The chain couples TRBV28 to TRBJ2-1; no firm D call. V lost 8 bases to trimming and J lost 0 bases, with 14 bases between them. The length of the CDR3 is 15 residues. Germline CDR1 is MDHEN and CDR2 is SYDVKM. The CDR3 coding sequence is TGTGCCAGCGCTGGCGGAGTTTCCTCCTACAATGAGCAGTTCTTC. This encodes CASAGGVSSYNEQFF.

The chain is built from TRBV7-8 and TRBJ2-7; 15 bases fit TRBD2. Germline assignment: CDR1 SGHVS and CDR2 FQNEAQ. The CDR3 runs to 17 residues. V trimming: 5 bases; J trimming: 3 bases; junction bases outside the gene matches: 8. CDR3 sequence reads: CASSPGTSGRLLYEQYF. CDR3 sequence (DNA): TGTGCCAGCAGCCCCGGGACTAGCGGGAGGCTCCTCTACGAGCAGTACTTC.

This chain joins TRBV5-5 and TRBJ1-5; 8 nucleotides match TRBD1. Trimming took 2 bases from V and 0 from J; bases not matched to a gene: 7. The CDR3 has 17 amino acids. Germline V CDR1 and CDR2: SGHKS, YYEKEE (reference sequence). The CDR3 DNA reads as TGTGCCAGCAGCTTAACTTGGGACAGGTTTAGCAATCAGCCCCAGCATTTT. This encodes CASSLTWDRFSNQPQHF.

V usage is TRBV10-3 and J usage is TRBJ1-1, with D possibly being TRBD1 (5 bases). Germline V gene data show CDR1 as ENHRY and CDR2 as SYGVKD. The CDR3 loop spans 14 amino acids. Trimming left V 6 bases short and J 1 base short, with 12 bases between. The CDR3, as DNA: TGTGCCATCAGGATGGGGCAGCCGAACACTGAAGCTTTCTTT. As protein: CAIRMGQPNTEAFF.

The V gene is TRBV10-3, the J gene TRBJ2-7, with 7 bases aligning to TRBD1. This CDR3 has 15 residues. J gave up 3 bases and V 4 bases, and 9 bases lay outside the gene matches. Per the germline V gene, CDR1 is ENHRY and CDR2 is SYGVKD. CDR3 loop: CAISGGDRAGYEQYF. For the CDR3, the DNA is TGTGCCATCAGTGGGGGAGACAGGGCGGGCTACGAGCAGTACTTC.

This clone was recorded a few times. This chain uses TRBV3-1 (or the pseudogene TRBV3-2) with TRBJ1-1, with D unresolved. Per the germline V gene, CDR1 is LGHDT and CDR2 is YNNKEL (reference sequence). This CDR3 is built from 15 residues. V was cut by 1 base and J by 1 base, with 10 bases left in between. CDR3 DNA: TGTGCCAGCAGCCAAGCCTCGTATAGGAACACTGAAGCTTTCTTT. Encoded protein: CASSQASYRNTEAFF.

The CDR3 nucleotides read TGTGCCAGCAGTGAGCCAGTCAATTCACCCCTCCACTTT. It encodes CASSEPVNSPLHF. This chain connects TRBV2 to TRBJ1-6; D is ambiguous. Per germline, CDR1 SNHLY and CDR2 FYNNEI. Trimming took 3 bases from V and 7 from J, leaving 7 bases between them. The CDR3 runs 13 residues.

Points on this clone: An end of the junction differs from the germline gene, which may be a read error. CDR3 nucleotides: TGTGCTAGCAGCTTAGCCGGGGTTCAAGAGACCCAGTACTTC. As protein: CASSLAGVQETQYF. V gene TRBV7-7 combines with J gene TRBJ2-5; tentative D call: TRBD2 (5 bases). The CDR3 runs to 14 residues. Germline V gives CDR1 SSHAT, CDR2 FNYEAQ (reference sequence).

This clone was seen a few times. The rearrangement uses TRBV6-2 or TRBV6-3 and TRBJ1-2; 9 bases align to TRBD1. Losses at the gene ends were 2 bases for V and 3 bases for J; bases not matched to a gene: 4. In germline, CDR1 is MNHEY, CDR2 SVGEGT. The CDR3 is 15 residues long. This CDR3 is CASSYPGQGYYGYTF. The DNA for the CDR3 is TGTGCCAGCAGTTACCCGGGACAGGGCTACTATGGCTACACCTTC.

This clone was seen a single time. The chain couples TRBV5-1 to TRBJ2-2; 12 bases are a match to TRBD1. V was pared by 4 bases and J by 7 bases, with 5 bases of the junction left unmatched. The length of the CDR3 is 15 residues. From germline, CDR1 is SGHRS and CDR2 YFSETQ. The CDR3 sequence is CASSVGQGASGELFF. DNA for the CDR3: TGCGCCAGCAGCGTGGGACAGGGGGCGAGCGGGGAGCTGTTTTTT.

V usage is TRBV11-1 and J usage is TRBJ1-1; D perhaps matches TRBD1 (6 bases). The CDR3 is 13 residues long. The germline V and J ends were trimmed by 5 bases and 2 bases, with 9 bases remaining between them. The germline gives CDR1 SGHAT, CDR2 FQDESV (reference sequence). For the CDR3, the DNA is TGTGCCAGCAGCATGACAGGTAACACTGAAGCTTTCTTT. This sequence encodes CASSMTGNTEAFF.

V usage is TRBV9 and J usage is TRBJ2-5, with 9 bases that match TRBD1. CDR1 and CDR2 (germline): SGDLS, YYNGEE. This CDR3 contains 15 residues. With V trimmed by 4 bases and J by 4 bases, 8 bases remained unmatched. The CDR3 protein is CASSIGTGHAETQYF. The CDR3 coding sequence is TGTGCCAGCAGCATAGGGACAGGGCACGCAGAGACCCAGTACTTC.

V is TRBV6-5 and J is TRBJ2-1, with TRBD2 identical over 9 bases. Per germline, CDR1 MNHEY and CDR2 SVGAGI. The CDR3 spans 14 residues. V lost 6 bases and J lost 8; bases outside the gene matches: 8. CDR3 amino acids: CASRPGTSFHEQFF. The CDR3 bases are TGTGCCAGCAGACCGGGGACTAGCTTCCATGAGCAGTTCTTC.

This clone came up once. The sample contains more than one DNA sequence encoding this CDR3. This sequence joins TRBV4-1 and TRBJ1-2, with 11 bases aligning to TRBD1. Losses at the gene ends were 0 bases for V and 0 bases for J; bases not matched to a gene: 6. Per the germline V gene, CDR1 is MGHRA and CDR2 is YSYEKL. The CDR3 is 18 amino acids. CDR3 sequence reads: CASSQDRTGGASNYGYTF. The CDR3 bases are TGCGCCAGCAGCCAAGACCGGACAGGGGGCGCCTCTAACTATGGCTACACCTTC.

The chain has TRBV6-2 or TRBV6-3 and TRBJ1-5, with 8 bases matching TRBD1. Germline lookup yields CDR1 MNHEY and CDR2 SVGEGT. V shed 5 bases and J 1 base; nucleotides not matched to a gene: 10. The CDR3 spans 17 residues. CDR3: CASSHPTGVLSNQPQHF. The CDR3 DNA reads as TGTGCCAGCAGTCACCCGACAGGGGTGCTGAGCAATCAGCCCCAGCATTTT.

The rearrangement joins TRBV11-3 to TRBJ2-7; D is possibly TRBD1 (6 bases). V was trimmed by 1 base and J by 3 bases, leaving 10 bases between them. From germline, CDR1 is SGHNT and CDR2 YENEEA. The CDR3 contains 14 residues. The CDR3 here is CASSLAPDSYEQYF. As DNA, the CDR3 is TGTGCCAGCAGCTTAGCTCCGGACAGCTACGAGCAGTACTTC. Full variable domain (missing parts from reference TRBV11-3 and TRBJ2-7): EAGVVQSPRYKIIEKKQPVAFWCNPISGHNTLYWYLQNLGQGPELLIRYENEEAVDDSQLPKDRFSAERLKGVDSTLKIQPAELGDSAVYLCASSLAPDSYEQYFGPGTRLTVT.

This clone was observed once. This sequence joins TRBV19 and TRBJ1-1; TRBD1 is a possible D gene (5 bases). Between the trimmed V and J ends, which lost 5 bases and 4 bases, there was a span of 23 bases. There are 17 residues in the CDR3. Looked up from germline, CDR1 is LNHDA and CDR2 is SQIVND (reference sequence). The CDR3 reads CASSFVPGTLAGTEAFF. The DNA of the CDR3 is TGTGCCAGTAGTTTCGTCCCCGGGACTCTAGCGGGCACTGAAGCTTTCTTT.

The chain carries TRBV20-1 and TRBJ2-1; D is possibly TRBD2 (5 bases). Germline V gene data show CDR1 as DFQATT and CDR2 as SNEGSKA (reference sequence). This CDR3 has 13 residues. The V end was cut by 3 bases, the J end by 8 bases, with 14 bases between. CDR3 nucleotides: TGCAGTGCTAGTAGGGAGCTTATCGATGAGCAGTTCTTC. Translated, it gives CSASRELIDEQFF.

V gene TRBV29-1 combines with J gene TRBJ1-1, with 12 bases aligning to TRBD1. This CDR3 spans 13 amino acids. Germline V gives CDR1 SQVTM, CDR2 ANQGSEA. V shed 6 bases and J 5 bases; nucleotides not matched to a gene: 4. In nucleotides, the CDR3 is TGCAGCGTGGGACAGGGGGCACGAACTGAAGCTTTCTTT. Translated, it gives CSVGQGARTEAFF.